These 16 T cell receptor beta chains came from one sample sequenced in a study of a mutant IDH1 vaccine in newly diagnosed glioma. Time point specified: week 5, during vaccination. Every single dose of the vaccine, 300 ug of mutant IDH1 20-mer peptide, came with topical imiquimod. Sequencing was performed with immunoSEQ multiplex PCR; in TCRdb, only in-frame clones are kept and a portion is missing. The sample includes about 26,000 clones, roughly three quarters of them seen just once. Their cognate antigens are unknown. This material consisted of PBMCs, taken from a glioma patient whose treatment included an IDH1 peptide vaccine. These receptors came from a middle-aged man with glioma. Some clones in this sample may be carry-over from other donors' samples.

The genes are TRBV28 and TRBJ1-6; D possibly corresponds to TRBD1 (5 bases). CDR3 length equals 17 residues. V was pared by 6 bases and J by 4 bases, with 19 bases between. CDR1 is MDHEN, CDR2 SYDVKM, per germline. CDR3 amino acids: CASRTTGPENYNSPLHF. The CDR3 nucleotides are TGTGCCAGCAGGACCACGGGACCAGAGAATTATAATTCACCCCTCCACTTT.

This rearrangement joins TRBV19 to TRBJ1-1; 8 nucleotides line up with TRBD1. Germline CDR1 LNHDA, CDR2 SQIVND (reference sequence). The V segment lost 3 bases and the J segment 1 base; nucleotides outside the gene matches: 4. The CDR3 is made up of 15 amino acids. CDR3 nucleotides: TGTGCCAGTAGTATGGCCGGACAGGGGAACACTGAAGCTTTCTTT. Protein product: CASSMAGQGNTEAFF.

In its sample, this clone was seen a few times. J is TRBJ1-5 and V is TRBV27, with D maybe TRBD1 (5 bases). CDR1 is MNHEY, CDR2 SMNVEV, per germline (reference sequence). Between the trimmed V and J ends, which lost 5 bases and 0 bases, there was a span of 11 bases. The CDR3 length is 15 residues. The CDR3 is CASSVTVPSNQPQHF. In DNA form, the CDR3 reads TGTGCCAGCAGTGTGACAGTCCCTAGCAATCAGCCCCAGCATTTT.

V and J are TRBV7-2 and TRBJ2-4; 8 nucleotides align to TRBD2. The V gene's germline CDR1 is SGHTA and CDR2 FQGNSA. V was clipped by 4 bases and J by 9 bases; unmatched bases: 8. The CDR3 totals 14 residues. This chain's CDR3 is CASSSPTSAGIQYF. The DNA for the CDR3 is TGTGCCAGCAGCTCTCCGACTAGCGCTGGCATTCAGTACTTC.

V is TRBV7-9 and J is TRBJ2-5, with TRBD2 identical over 7 bases. Germline CDR1 reads SEHNR; CDR2 reads FQNEAQ (reference sequence). The J segment lost 3 bases and the V segment lost 4 bases, leaving 8 bases of the junction unmatched. The CDR3 spans 15 residues. This CDR3 reads CASSSKWGGEETQYF. In DNA, the CDR3 is TGTGCCAGCAGCTCAAAGTGGGGGGGGGAAGAGACCCAGTACTTC.

The rearrangement uses TRBV5-4 and TRBJ1-6; no clear D. Per germline, CDR1 SGHNT and CDR2 YYREEE (reference sequence). This CDR3 is built from 17 residues. Trimming left V 4 bases short and J 0 bases short, with 14 bases between. The CDR3 nucleotides read TGTGCCAGCAGCCCCGACGTGGGGAGCTCCTATAATTCACCCCTCCACTTT. This sequence encodes CASSPDVGSSYNSPLHF.

The chain carries TRBV29-1 and TRBJ1-5; a possible D gene is TRBD1 (5 bases). The CDR3 covers 13 residues. Germline CDR1 is SQVTM and CDR2 is ANQGSEA. Trimming cost V 6 bases and J 5 bases, with 14 bases left between them. The chain's CDR3 is CSVADSQDQPQHF. The CDR3 coding sequence is TGCAGCGTGGCTGACAGCCAAGATCAGCCCCAGCATTTT. Complete variable domain (other parts from reference TRBV29-1 and TRBJ1-5): SAVISQKPSRDICQRGTSLTIQCQVDSQVTMMFWYRQQPGQSLTLIATANQGSEATYESGFVIDKFPISRPNLTFSTLTVSNMSPEDSSIYLCSVADSQDQPQHFGDGTRLSIL.

The chain employs TRBV6-1 and TRBJ2-7; TRBD1 aligns across 9 bases. Germline assignment: CDR1 MNHNS and CDR2 SASEGT. The CDR3 is 15 residues long. V was pared by 6 bases and J by 1 base, with 7 bases of the junction left unmatched. In DNA, the CDR3 is TGTGCCAGCAGACTGCCGGGACAGGGTTCCTACGAGCAGTACTTC. This translates into CASRLPGQGSYEQYF.

This clone appeared a single time. V is TRBV11-2 and J is TRBJ2-7, with 14 bases aligning to TRBD2. Germline CDR1 SGHAT, CDR2 FQNNGV. The CDR3 spans 16 residues. V shed 5 bases, J shed 6 bases, and the junction held 9 bases outside the gene matches. This CDR3 reads CASSLIGLAGGPEQYF. Written as DNA, the CDR3 is TGTGCCAGCAGCCTTATCGGACTAGCGGGGGGCCCCGAGCAGTACTTC.

The V and J genes are TRBV10-1 and TRBJ2-5; 7 positions agree with TRBD1. The ends lost 5 bases at V and 2 bases at J; junction bases unmatched: 14. The CDR3 runs to 17 residues. Germline lookup yields CDR1 WNHNN and CDR2 SYGVQD (reference sequence). The CDR3 here is CASSLPPGQWNQETQYF. In DNA form, the CDR3 reads TGCGCCAGCAGTCTCCCCCCGGGACAGTGGAATCAAGAGACCCAGTACTTC.

This chain connects TRBV9 to TRBJ1-6, with D possibly being TRBD1 (5 bases). CDR1 SGDLS and CDR2 YYNGEE come from the germline V gene. CDR3 length equals 17 residues. Trimming took 0 bases from V and 8 from J, leaving 18 bases between them. The CDR3: CASSVDMGPGYHSPLHF. The DNA for the CDR3 is TGTGCCAGCAGCGTAGATATGGGACCTGGGTACCATTCACCCCTCCACTTT.

The rearrangement links TRBV19 to TRBJ1-5, with D perhaps matching TRBD1 (5 bases). CDR3 length: 13 amino acids. Germline CDR1 LNHDA, CDR2 SQIVND (reference sequence). V shed 2 bases and J shed 9 bases, with 11 bases lying between them. CDR3 sequence: CASSINEGRPQHF. CDR3 DNA: TGTGCCAGTAGTATAAACGAGGGGAGGCCCCAGCATTTT.

This clone was observed a single time. This chain's CDR3 is CASSPDEVNTEAFF. The CDR3 nucleotides read TGTGCCAGCAGCCCGGACGAGGTGAACACTGAAGCTTTCTTT. The rearrangement links TRBV7-6 to TRBJ1-1; D remains ambiguous. The CDR3 contains 14 residues. Looked up from germline, CDR1 is SGHVS and CDR2 is FNYEAQ. The germline V and J ends were trimmed by 5 bases and 0 bases, with 10 bases remaining between them.

The V gene is TRBV5-4, the J gene TRBJ1-1, with D uncertain. The CDR3 contains 13 residues. Per germline, CDR1 SGHNT and CDR2 YYREEE (reference sequence). The V gene lost 4 bases and the J gene lost 3 bases, with 10 bases spanning the gap. CDR3 sequence (DNA): TGTGCCAGCAGCCGAGGCAGAGACACTGAAGCTTTCTTT. Translating gives CASSRGRDTEAFF.

The chain is built from TRBV6-5 and TRBJ1-4; D gene uncertain. Per the germline V gene, CDR1 is MNHEY and CDR2 is SVGAGI. The length of the CDR3 is 13 residues. Trimming took off 7 bases at V and 8 bases at J, with 14 bases between the two ends. In DNA, the CDR3 is TGTGCCAGCACCCCGGGAGGTCGGGAAAAACTGTTTTTT. This sequence encodes CASTPGGREKLFF.

The chain carries TRBV10-3 and TRBJ2-3; tentatively, D is TRBD1 (5 bases). The V end lost 6 bases, the J end lost 2 bases, and 15 bases lay between the germline ends. The germline V gene encodes CDR1 ENHRY and CDR2 SYGVKD. This CDR3 region has 15 residues. DNA of the CDR3: TGTGCCATCAGGGTTCCGATGGGGCCCACAGATACGCAGTATTTT. It codes for CAIRVPMGPTDTQYF.